This is a list of T cell receptor beta chains from one sample in a study of T-cell reconstitution after alpha-beta-depleted transplantation in children. TCRdb redid the calling of the PCR reads with MiXCR, one entry per CDR3 protein. The repertoire holds hundreds of thousands of distinct CDR3 sequences, with 16% as singletons. The sequencing here drew on PBMCs, mostly from graft donor cells, taken 360 days after TCRalphabeta/CD19-depleted stem cell transplant. These receptors all stem from a male patient aged 10 to 17 who had a stem cell transplant for acute lymphoblastic leukemia, so the T cells may come from the graft donor. CDR3s include the opening cysteine and the closing phenylalanine or tryptophan. Size tells how often a clone was seen (once, few, many) or the class of an expanded clone, and some rows leave it out.

clone_size cdr3_length v_call cdr3_aa
NA 19 TRBV7-8 CASSLLGVIQDSLNTEAFF
many 18 TRBV20-1 CSARNPGLEYGLGYEQYF
NA 12 TRBV11-2 CASSLHDTEAFF
NA 16 TRBV20-1 CCATSWDPGRGEKLFF
few 18 TRBV6-5 CASSYLKGTGAHQETQYF
few 15 TRBV5-1 CASSLSNQGFYEQYF
many 15 TRBV29-1 CSVKTGTSGYYEQYF
few 14 TRBV20-1 CSASTLDPPYEQYF
NA 14 TRBV20-1 CSARGGTSGNEQYF
NA 15 TRBV7-9 CASSFLDGPFYEQYF
NA 17 TRBV2 CATRTLGTSEHTDTQYF
NA 17 TRBV21-1 CASTPRGLADFSYEQYF
NA 14 TRBV29-1 CSVIGLAVSYEQYF
few 15 TRBV21-1 CASSKALRGGNTIYF
few 16 TRBV12-3/TRBV12-4 CASSFGAGRATGELFF
many 17 TRBV29-1 CSVSTGTGGRSNQPQHF
NA 18 TRBV11-2 CASSLGRRGGRLTDTQYF
few 14 TRBV5-5 CASSFHNSNQPQHF
many 11 TRBV10-2 CASSNGLEQFF
few 16 TRBV20-1 CSAKPSIPGEYTEAFF
few 15 TRBV7-9 CASRTTGRPNSPLHF
few 15 TRBV16 CASSLPQRGTDTQYF
few 14 TRBV7-9 CASRGDSVGTEAFF
NA 15 TRBV7-7 CASSPGEGRVGEQYF